This TCR beta chain was observed in a study of control samples from healthy donors and cancer patients. Some clones are missing from TCRdb's copy, which holds only in-frame ones; the method was immunoSEQ multiplex PCR. The sample yields about 150,000 clones, nearly 95% seen once. This clone was found once. The V gene's germline CDR1 is LNHNV and CDR2 YYDKDF (reference sequence). CDR3 length: 14 residues. The ends were cut back, 6 bases at V and 0 bases at J, with 8 bases in the middle. The sample was blood. This TCR came from a man aged 45-60 years in good health. This chain joins TRBV15 and TRBJ2-2; D is ambiguous. DNA for the CDR3: TGTGCCACCAGATGGACGGCGAACACCGGGGAGCTGTTTTTT. Translating it yields CATRWTANTGELFF.